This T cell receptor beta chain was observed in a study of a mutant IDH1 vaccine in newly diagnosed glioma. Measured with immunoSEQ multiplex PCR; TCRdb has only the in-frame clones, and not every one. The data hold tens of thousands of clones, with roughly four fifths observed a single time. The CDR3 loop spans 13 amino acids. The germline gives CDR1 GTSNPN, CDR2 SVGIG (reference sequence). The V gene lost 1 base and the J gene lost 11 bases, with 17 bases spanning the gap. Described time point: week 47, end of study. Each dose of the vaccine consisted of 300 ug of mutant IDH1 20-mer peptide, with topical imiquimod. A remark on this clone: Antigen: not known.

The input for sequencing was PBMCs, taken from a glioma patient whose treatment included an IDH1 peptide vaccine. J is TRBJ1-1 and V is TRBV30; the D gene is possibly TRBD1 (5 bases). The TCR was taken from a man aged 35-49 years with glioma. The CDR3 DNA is TGTGCCTGGAGTGGCTTCGGACACCCTGGGGCTTTCTTT. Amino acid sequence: CAWSGFGHPGAFF.